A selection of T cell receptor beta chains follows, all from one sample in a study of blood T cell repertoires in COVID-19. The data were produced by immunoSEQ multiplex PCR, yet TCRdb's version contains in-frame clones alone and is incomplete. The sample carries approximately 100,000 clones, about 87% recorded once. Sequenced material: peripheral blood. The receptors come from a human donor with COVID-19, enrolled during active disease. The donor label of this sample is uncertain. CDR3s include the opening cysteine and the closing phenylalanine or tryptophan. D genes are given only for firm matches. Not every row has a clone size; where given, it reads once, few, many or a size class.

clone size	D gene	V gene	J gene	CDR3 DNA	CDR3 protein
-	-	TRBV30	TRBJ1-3	TGTGCCTGGAATGGGGACATCCGCCCTGGAAACACCATATATTTT	CAWNGDIRPGNTIYF
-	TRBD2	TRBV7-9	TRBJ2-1	TGTGCCAGCAGCCTAGGGACTAGCGGGAATGAGCAGTTCTTC	CASSLGTSGNEQFF
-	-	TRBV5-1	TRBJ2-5	TGCGCCAGCAGCTTGTCAGGAGGGACCCCAGAGACCCAGTACTTC	CASSLSGGTPETQYF
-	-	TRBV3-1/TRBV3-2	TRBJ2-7	TGTGCCAGCAGCCAAGCGGGTACGGGGGCCTACGAGCAGTACTTC	CASSQAGTGAYEQYF
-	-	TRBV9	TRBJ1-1	TGTGCCAGCAGCGTAAGGTCCGGGGACACTGAAGCTTTCTTT	CASSVRSGDTEAFF
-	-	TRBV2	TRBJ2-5	TGTGCCAGCAGCGGAACGGTGGCGGCTGGCCAGACCCAGTACTTC	CASSGTVAAGQTQYF
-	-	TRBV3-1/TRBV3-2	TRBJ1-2	TGTGCCAGCAGCCAAGATCCGACAGATGATGGCTACACCTTC	CASSQDPTDDGYTF
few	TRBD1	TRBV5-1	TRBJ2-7	TGCGCCAGCAGGGAGGGACAGGGAGCTTACGAGCAGTACTTC	CASREGQGAYEQYF
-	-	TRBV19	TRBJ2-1	TGTGCCAGTAGCCCAGGGGCGGGAGACAATGAGCAGTTCTTC	CASSPGAGDNEQFF
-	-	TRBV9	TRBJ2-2	TGTGCCAGCAGCGAGATTTCGGGGGCCGGGGAGCTGTTTTTT	CASSEISGAGELFF
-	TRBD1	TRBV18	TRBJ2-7	TGTGCCAGCTCACCATCCTCAAGGGGGCAGAGCTACGAGCAGTACTTC	CASSPSSRGQSYEQYF
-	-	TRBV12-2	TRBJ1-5	TGTGCAAGTCGCTTAGTGCTTGGGGGGGGCAATCAGCCCCAGCATTTT	CASRLVLGGGNQPQHF
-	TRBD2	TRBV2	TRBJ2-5	TGTGCCAGCAGTGAAATCCGGCTAGCGGGGGGGGAGACCCAGTACTTC	CASSEIRLAGGETQYF
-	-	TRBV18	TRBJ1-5	TGTGCCAGCTCCTTCGACACAAGACCTAGCAATCAGCCCCAGCATTTT	CASSFDTRPSNQPQHF
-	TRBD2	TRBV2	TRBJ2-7	TGTGCCAGCAGCGGGGGACTAGCGGGAATCTACGAGCAGTACTTC	CASSGGLAGIYEQYF
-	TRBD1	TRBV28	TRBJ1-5	TGTGCCAGCAGCTTAGCGACAGGGGGTCTTCAGCCCCAGCATTTT	CASSLATGGLQPQHF
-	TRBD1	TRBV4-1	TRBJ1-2	TGCGCCAGCAGCCAGGGACAGGGAGGATTCGATGGCTACACCTTC	CASSQGQGGFDGYTF
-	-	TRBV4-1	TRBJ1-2	TGCGCCAGCAGCCATAACTTTGACTATGGCTACACCTTC	CASSHNFDYGYTF
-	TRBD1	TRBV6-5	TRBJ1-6	TGTGCCAGCAGGGCCGGGACAGGGGACTCACCCCTCCACTTT	CASRAGTGDSPLHF
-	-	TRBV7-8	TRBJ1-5	TGTGCCAGCAGCTTAGGGGCCAATCAGCCCCAGCATTTT	CASSLGANQPQHF
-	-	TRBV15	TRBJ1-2	TGTGCCACCAGCAGAGATGGTTTGGGGGGCTATGGCTACACCTTC	CATSRDGLGGYGYTF
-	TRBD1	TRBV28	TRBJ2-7	TGTGCCAGCTTCACCGGGACAGGGGTCCTCAGCTCCTACGAGCAGTACTTC	CASFTGTGVLSSYEQYF
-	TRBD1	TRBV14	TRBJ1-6	TGTGCCAGCAGCTCACGGACAGGCAATTCACCCCTCCACTTT	CASSSRTGNSPLHF
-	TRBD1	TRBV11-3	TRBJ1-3	TGTGCCAGCAGCCCGGGGACAGGGGGCTCTGGAAACACCATATATTTT	CASSPGTGGSGNTIYF
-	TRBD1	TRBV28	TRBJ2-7	TGTGCCAGCAGTTCGCCGGGACAGCCCTACGAGCAGTACTTC	CASSSPGQPYEQYF
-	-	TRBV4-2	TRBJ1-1	TGTGCCAGCAGCCCCCGGGTCCTAATGAACACTGAAGCTTTCTTT	CASSPRVLMNTEAFF
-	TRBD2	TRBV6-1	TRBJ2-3	TGTGCCAGCAGTGAAACTAGCGGCACAGATACGCAGTATTTT	CASSETSGTDTQYF
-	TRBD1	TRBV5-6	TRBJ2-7	TGTGCCAGCAGCTTCCGACAGGGATCCTACGAGCAGTACTTC	CASSFRQGSYEQYF
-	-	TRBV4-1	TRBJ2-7	TGCGCCAGCAGCCCCTATTGGGACAACTCCTACGAGCAGTACTTC	CASSPYWDNSYEQYF
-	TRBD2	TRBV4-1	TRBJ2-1	TGCGCCAGCAGCCAAGAACCTAGCGGGGGGGCCAGGGGCACAAATGAGCAGTTCTTC	CASSQEPSGGARGTNEQFF
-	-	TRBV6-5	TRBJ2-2	TGTGCCAGCAGTTACCGACAGAAGGTCAACACCGGGGAGCTGTTTTTT	CASSYRQKVNTGELFF
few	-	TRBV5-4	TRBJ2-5	TGTGCCAGCAGCGGGGGAGGTCTGCAAGAGACCCAGTACTTC	CASSGGGLQETQYF
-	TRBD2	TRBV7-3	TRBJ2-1	TGTGCCAGCAGCCGGCGGACTAGCGGCGGCGATGAGCAGTTCTTC	CASSRRTSGGDEQFF
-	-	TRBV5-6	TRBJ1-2	TGTGCCAGCAGCTGGGCGGCAGGGCTCACCTTC	CASSWAAGLTF
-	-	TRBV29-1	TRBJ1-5	TGCAGCGTTGGCAACGCAGGGCACAATCAGCCCCAGCATTTT	CSVGNAGHNQPQHF
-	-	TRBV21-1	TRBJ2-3	TGTGCCAGCAGCTTTAGAGGGATCTCCCCGGACACAGATACGCAGTATTTT	CASSFRGISPDTDTQYF
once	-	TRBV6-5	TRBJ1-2	TGTGCCAGCAGACGGACAGCTATTACCTATGGCTACACCTTC	CASRRTAITYGYTF
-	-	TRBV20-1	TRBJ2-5	TGCAGTTCGGAGAACCAAGAGACCCAGTACTTC	CSSENQETQYF
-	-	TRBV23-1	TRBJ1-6	TGCGCCTTCCAGCCGGGTTCACCCCTCCACTTT	CAFQPGSPLHF
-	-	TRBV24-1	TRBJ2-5	TGTGCCACCACAGGTAGGCGGGACTCCCAGATTACTGCTAAGGTCCAGTACTTC	CATTGRRDSQITAKVQYF
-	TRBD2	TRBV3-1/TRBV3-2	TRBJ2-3	TGTGCCAGCAGCAGGGTAGCGGGGGGGCCGAATACGCAGTATTTT	CASSRVAGGPNTQYF
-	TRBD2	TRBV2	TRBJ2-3	TGTGCCAGCAGAATAGCGGGGAGGACAGATACGCAGTATTTT	CASRIAGRTDTQYF
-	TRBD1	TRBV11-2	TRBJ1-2	TGTGCCAGCAGCACGTTACTGGGGACAGGGGAAAACTATGGCTACACCTTC	CASSTLLGTGENYGYTF
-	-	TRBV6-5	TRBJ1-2	TGTGCCAGCAGTTTGGGGCCCAACTATGGCTACACCTTC	CASSLGPNYGYTF
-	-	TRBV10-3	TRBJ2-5	TGTGCCATCAGCTCCCCAGGGGGGCGGGAGACCCAGTACTTC	CAISSPGGRETQYF
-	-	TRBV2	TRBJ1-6	TGTGCCAGCAGCCGGGACACGGGCTATTCACCCCTCCACTTT	CASSRDTGYSPLHF
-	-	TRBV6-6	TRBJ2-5	TGTGCCAGCAGTTACCGGCGGTACCAAGAGACCCAGTACTTC	CASSYRRYQETQYF
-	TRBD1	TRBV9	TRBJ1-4	TGTGCCAGCAGCCGACAGGGCGCAACTAATGAAAAACTGTTTTTT	CASSRQGATNEKLFF
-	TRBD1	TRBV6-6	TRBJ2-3	TGTGCCAGCAGTCCCAGGGGGATTGATACAGATACGCAGTATTTT	CASSPRGIDTDTQYF
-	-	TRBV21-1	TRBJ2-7	TGTGCCAGCAGCAAAGCGGGGACTAGCGGGGGGCATACTTCCTACGAGCAGTACTTC	CASSKAGTSGGHTSYEQYF
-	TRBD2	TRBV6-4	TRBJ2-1	TGTGCCAGCAGTGACTCGGGCAGCGGGGGGCCTTACAATGAGCAGTTCTTC	CASSDSGSGGPYNEQFF
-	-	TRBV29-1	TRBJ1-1	TGCAGCGCCACCAGGGGCGCTGAAGCTTTCTTT	CSATRGAEAFF
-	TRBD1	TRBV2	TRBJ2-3	TGTGCCTCTAGGGGGCTCCGCACAGATACGCAGTATTTT	CASRGLRTDTQYF
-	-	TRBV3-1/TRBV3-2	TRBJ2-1	TGTGCCAGCAGCCAAGAAGCAGGGAACCCTTACAATGAGCAGTTCTTC	CASSQEAGNPYNEQFF
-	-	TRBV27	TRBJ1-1	TGTGCCAGCAGTCCCTCGGGGTACATGAACACTGAAGCTTTCTTT	CASSPSGYMNTEAFF
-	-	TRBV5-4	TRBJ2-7	TGTGCCAGCAGCTTGGAAAAGGGGGTCATATACGAGCAGTACTTC	CASSLEKGVIYEQYF
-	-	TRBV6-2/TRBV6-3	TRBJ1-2	TGTGCCAGCAGTTACTCGAGAGCGGGCCCTGTACCTGGCTACACCTTC	CASSYSRAGPVPGYTF